Shown below are 11 T cell receptor beta chains from a single sample sequenced in a study of blood T cell repertoires in COVID-19. Sequencing was performed with immunoSEQ multiplex PCR; in TCRdb, only in-frame clones are kept and a portion is missing. The sample contains about 52,000 clones, about 83% of which appear only once. The sequenced sample consisted of peripheral blood. The receptor source for this set is a man aged 65 to 79 with active COVID-19.

The CDR3 DNA reads TGTGCCAGCAGCTTATCGCCGAGCTCCTATAATTCACCCCTCCACTTT. Amino acids: CASSLSPSSYNSPLHF. The chain links TRBV5-4 to TRBJ1-6; no firm D call. V shed 2 bases and J shed 0 bases, with 9 bases lying between them. CDR3 size: 16 residues. Germline values: CDR1 SGHNT, CDR2 YYREEE (reference sequence).

This chain's CDR3 is CASSQPGQAEAFF. As DNA, the CDR3 is TGCGCCAGCAGCCAACCGGGACAGGCTGAAGCTTTCTTT. V is TRBV4-3 and J is TRBJ1-1; 8 bases map to TRBD1. Germline V gives CDR1 LGHNA, CDR2 YSLEER. The V segment lost 2 bases and the J segment 6 bases; nucleotides outside the gene matches: 2. This CDR3 comprises 13 residues.

The rearrangement links TRBV13 to TRBJ2-1; 7 nucleotides line up with TRBD2. The CDR3 spans 11 residues. The trim removed 8 bases at V and 5 bases at J, leaving 0 bases unmatched. From germline, CDR1 is PRHDT and CDR2 FYEKMQ (reference sequence). CDR3 DNA sequence: TGTGCCAGCGGGAGGGACAATGAGCAGTTCTTC. Residues: CASGRDNEQFF.

The chain combines TRBV6-6 with TRBJ2-1; TRBD1 agrees at 7 bases. This CDR3 region has 10 residues. Germline V gives CDR1 MNHNY, CDR2 SVGAGI (reference sequence). V dropped 10 bases and J dropped 9; count of bases not matched to a gene: 3. The CDR3 DNA reads TGTGCCACCAGACAGGGTGAGCAGTTCTTC. This sequence encodes CATRQGEQFF.

The V gene is TRBV24-1, the J gene TRBJ2-2, with a weak D call TRBD2 (6 bases). The V gene's germline CDR1 is KGHDR and CDR2 SFDVKD. V was clipped by 2 bases and J by 4 bases, with 7 bases between them. This CDR3 spans 14 amino acids. CDR3 sequence reads: CATSDSGLTGELFF. The CDR3 nucleotides read TGTGCCACCAGTGATTCGGGACTCACCGGGGAGCTGTTTTTT.

The rearrangement joins TRBV28 to TRBJ1-2, with D hard to call. CDR1 is MDHEN and CDR2 is SYDVKM in the germline V gene. V dropped 3 bases and J dropped 3 bases, with 8 bases sitting between them. This CDR3 region has 13 residues. The CDR3 sequence: CASSLGRYYGYTF. DNA for the CDR3: TGTGCCAGCAGTTTGGGCCGGTACTATGGCTACACCTTC.

This CDR3 is CASSRGQGITDTQYF. The DNA of the CDR3 is TGCGCCAGCAGCCGAGGACAGGGCATCACAGATACGCAGTATTTT. The chain uses TRBV4-3 and TRBJ2-3; TRBD1 aligns across 8 bases. The CDR3 spans 15 residues. The V and J ends lost 4 bases and 2 bases, in that order; junction bases with no gene match: 5. Germline V CDR1 and CDR2: LGHNA, YSLEER.

The V and J genes are TRBV2 and TRBJ1-5, with 9 bases identical to TRBD1. V was pared by 8 bases and J by 2 bases, with 10 bases of the junction left unmatched. Germline CDR1 reads SNHLY; CDR2 reads FYNNEI. The CDR3 runs 16 residues. DNA for the CDR3: TGTGCCAGCGGGCGGACAGGGGTGTGGGGCAATCAGCCCCAGCATTTT. Amino acid sequence: CASGRTGVWGNQPQHF.

The chain has TRBV4-1 and TRBJ1-5, with D hard to call. CDR1 and CDR2 (germline): MGHRA, YSYEKL. The V end was cut by 1 base, the J end by 0 bases, with 10 bases between. The CDR3 totals 16 residues. In DNA form, the CDR3 reads TGCGCCAGCAGCCAAGCCCCACGGGGTAGCAATCAGCCCCAGCATTTT. Its protein product is CASSQAPRGSNQPQHF.

The chain carries TRBV27 and TRBJ1-4, with 11 bases that match TRBD1. This CDR3 has 16 amino acids. Looked up from germline, CDR1 is MNHEY and CDR2 is SMNVEV (reference sequence). Unmatched junction bases numbered 6, after V lost 3 bases and J lost 6 bases. This CDR3 is CASSLLPGQGDEKLFF. CDR3 in DNA: TGTGCCAGCAGTTTGTTACCGGGACAGGGGGATGAAAAACTGTTTTTT.

The chain joins TRBV18 to TRBJ2-7; D unresolved. Per the germline V gene, CDR1 is KGHSH and CDR2 is LQKENI. The CDR3 totals 14 residues. Trimming pared 8 bases from V and 1 base from J, leaving 15 bases between. DNA for the CDR3: TGTGCCAGCGCCGTAGATCGCCAATCCTACGAGCAGTACTTC. Translating it yields CASAVDRQSYEQYF.